These T cell receptor beta chains were read from a single sample in a study of cytomegalovirus exposure and HLA in healthy donors. Clones were read by immunoSEQ multiplex PCR, and TCRdb kept only the in-frame ones, dropping some. The sample consists of approximately 140,000 clones, around 60% of them appearing once. Sequenced input: PBMCs. These receptors were obtained from an older woman in good health and CMV-seropositive. Each CDR3 is given with its conserved first and last residue. A D gene is named only where the DNA matches it firmly. Clone size is stated in some rows and not others, as once, few, many or a class when expanded.

>NA|TRBV10-2|NA|TRBJ2-2
CASAGLAATGELFF
TGCGCCAGCGCGGGTTTAGCGGCAACCGGGGAGCTGTTTTTT
>NA|TRBV4-3|NA|TRBJ2-7
CASSQGATTYYEQYF
TGCGCCAGCAGCCAAGGGGCCACCACCTACTACGAGCAGTACTTC
>NA|TRBV27|TRBD2|TRBJ2-7
CASSPPTSGNSYEQYF
TGTGCCAGCAGTCCCCCGACTAGCGGGAACTCCTACGAGCAGTACTTC
>NA|TRBV29-1|TRBD2|TRBJ2-1
CSVEFWELAGADNGQFF
TGCAGCGTTGAATTTTGGGAACTAGCGGGAGCTGACAATGGGCAGTTCTTC
>NA|TRBV6-5|NA|TRBJ2-3
CASSYSYGLEDTQYF
TGTGCCAGCAGTTACTCGTACGGACTGGAAGATACGCAGTATTTT
>NA|TRBV7-2|TRBD2|TRBJ2-3
CASSLASGRADTQYF
TGTGCCAGCAGCTTAGCAAGCGGGAGGGCAGATACGCAGTATTTT
>NA|TRBV7-2|NA|TRBJ2-2
CASSLSGRGELFF
TGTGCCAGCAGCCTCTCGGGTCGAGGGGAGCTGTTTTTT
>NA|TRBV7-2|TRBD1|TRBJ2-1
CASSIPGQSFNEQFF
TGTGCCAGCAGCATACCGGGACAGTCTTTCAATGAGCAGTTCTTC
>NA|TRBV28|TRBD2|TRBJ2-1
CASSRGLGLSSYNEQFF
TGTGCCAGCAGCCGTGGACTAGGCCTTAGCTCCTACAATGAGCAGTTCTTC
>NA|TRBV7-9|TRBD2|TRBJ2-7
CASSLMGLGSYEQYF
TGTGCCAGCAGCCTGATGGGACTAGGATCCTACGAGCAGTACTTC
>NA|TRBV18|TRBD1|TRBJ1-2
CASSPPGQGGAPGGYTF
TGTGCCAGCTCACCACCGGGACAGGGGGGAGCCCCGGGTGGCTACACCTTC
>NA|TRBV4-3|TRBD1|TRBJ1-1
CASSLGTVNTEAFF
TGCGCCAGCAGCCTCGGGACAGTTAACACTGAAGCTTTCTTT
>NA|TRBV9|NA|TRBJ1-2
CASSVALGANYGYTF
TGTGCCAGCAGCGTAGCTCTCGGAGCTAACTATGGCTACACCTTC
>NA|TRBV7-2|TRBD1|TRBJ1-3
CASSFTGGLGYTIYF
TGTGCCAGCAGCTTTACAGGGGGTCTGGGGTACACCATATATTTT
>NA|TRBV4-1|TRBD2|TRBJ2-1
CASSQASTSGRDNEQFF
TGCGCCAGCAGCCAGGCATCCACTAGCGGGCGGGACAATGAGCAGTTCTTC
>NA|TRBV19|NA|TRBJ1-5
CASSTISNQPQHF
TGTGCCAGTAGTACTATAAGCAATCAGCCCCAGCATTTT
>few|TRBV7-2|TRBD1|TRBJ1-2
CASNLQGNYGYTF
TGTGCCAGCAACCTACAGGGGAACTATGGCTACACCTTC
>NA|TRBV2|TRBD1|TRBJ2-7
CASRTGTGHYEQYF
TGTGCCAGCAGAACCGGGACAGGACACTACGAGCAGTACTTC
>NA|TRBV5-4|TRBD1|TRBJ1-4
CASSTQQGIGYEKLFF
TGTGCCAGCAGCACCCAACAGGGGATCGGTTATGAAAAACTGTTTTTT
>NA|TRBV29-1|TRBD1|TRBJ2-5
CSATGVVWETQYF
TGCAGCGCGACAGGGGTGGTGTGGGAGACCCAGTACTTC
>NA|TRBV28|NA|TRBJ2-1
CASSLMAVGGQFF
TGTGCCAGCAGTTTAATGGCGGTTGGTGGGCAGTTCTTC
>NA|TRBV27|TRBD2|TRBJ2-7
CASSKTSGKSEQYF
TGTGCCAGCAGTAAGACTAGCGGGAAATCCGAGCAGTACTTC
>few|TRBV27|NA|TRBJ2-1
CASRSVREQFF
TGTGCCAGCAGGTCGGTACGAGAGCAGTTCTTC
>few|TRBV6-1|TRBD2|TRBJ2-1
CASSPDLAGYEQFF
TGTGCCAGCAGTCCAGACCTAGCGGGGTATGAGCAGTTCTTC
>NA|TRBV28|NA|TRBJ2-1
CASSFGGSVNEQFF
TGTGCCAGCAGTTTCGGGGGATCGGTCAATGAGCAGTTCTTC
>once|TRBV19|NA|TRBJ2-7
CASSNAGRDAYEQYF
TGTGCCAGTAGTAACGCGGGACGGGACGCCTACGAGCAGTACTTC
>NA|TRBV27|TRBD1|TRBJ1-1
CASSQTGGTEAFF
TGTGCCAGCAGTCAGACAGGGGGCACTGAAGCTTTCTTT
>NA|TRBV28|TRBD2|TRBJ2-7
CASSSTSGSSYEQYF
TGTGCCAGCAGTTCAACTAGCGGGAGCTCCTACGAGCAGTACTTC
>few|TRBV30|TRBD2|TRBJ2-4
CAWSETGTSRNKYF
TGTGCCTGGAGTGAGACCGGGACTAGCAGAAATAAGTACTTC
>NA|TRBV13|TRBD2|TRBJ2-1
CASSLATSGRAYNEQFF
TGTGCCAGCAGCTTAGCCACTAGCGGGAGGGCTTACAATGAACAGTTCTTC
>NA|TRBV19|TRBD2|TRBJ2-1
CASSMWREDHEQFF
TGTGCCAGTAGTATGTGGCGGGAGGACCATGAGCAGTTCTTC
>NA|TRBV5-1|TRBD1|TRBJ1-2
CASSLEDRGLYGYTF
TGCGCCAGCAGCTTGGAGGACAGGGGTCTCTATGGCTACACCTTC
>NA|TRBV28|NA|TRBJ2-7
CASSALGRTDYEQYF
TGTGCCAGCAGCGCTTTAGGCAGGACCGACTACGAGCAGTACTTC
>NA|TRBV7-2|TRBD2|TRBJ2-7
CASSLEASGREQYF
TGTGCCAGCAGCTTAGAGGCTAGCGGGAGAGAGCAGTACTTC
>once|TRBV5-1|TRBD1|TRBJ2-4
CASSWGQGNIQYF
TGCGCCAGCAGCTGGGGACAGGGAAACATTCAGTACTTC
>NA|TRBV5-1|TRBD2|TRBJ2-5
CASRIGDYQETQYF
TGCGCCAGCAGAATCGGGGACTATCAAGAGACCCAGTACTTC
>NA|TRBV13|TRBD1|TRBJ1-2
CASSLQQGNYGYTF
TGTGCCAGCAGCTTACAACAGGGGAACTATGGCTACACCTTC
>NA|TRBV5-4|TRBD2|TRBJ2-7
CASSLGTPKGLARGRDEQYF
TGTGCCAGCAGCTTGGGAACCCCAAAGGGACTAGCGAGGGGGCGGGACGAGCAGTACTTC
>NA|TRBV30|TRBD1|TRBJ1-5
CAWSVGQGIFSNQPQHF
TGTGCCTGGAGTGTGGGACAGGGAATATTTAGCAATCAGCCCCAGCATTTT
>few|TRBV2|TRBD2|TRBJ2-3
CASSDRRGADTQYF
TGTGCCAGCAGCGACCGGCGGGGGGCAGATACGCAGTATTTT
>NA|TRBV7-2|TRBD2|TRBJ2-7
CASSPRTSGFSYEQYF
TGTGCCAGCAGTCCCCGGACTAGCGGGTTCTCCTACGAGCAGTACTTC
>NA|TRBV27|NA|TRBJ2-7
CASSYAAGGNHEQYF
TGTGCCAGCAGTTATGCGGCAGGGGGGAACCACGAGCAGTACTTC
>NA|TRBV28|TRBD1|TRBJ1-2
CASRQGLNYGYTF
TGTGCCAGCCGACAGGGACTTAACTATGGCTACACCTTC
>NA|TRBV28|NA|TRBJ1-1
CASSFRDTEAFF
TGTGCCAGCAGTTTCAGGGACACTGAAGCTTTCTTT
>NA|TRBV4-1|TRBD2|TRBJ2-1
CASSQDPRTSGRVSSYNEQFF
TGCGCCAGCAGCCAAGATCCCCGGACTAGCGGGAGAGTTAGCTCCTACAATGAGCAGTTCTTC
>few|TRBV5-8|NA|TRBJ2-2
CASSSGAYPTGELFF
TGTGCCAGCAGCAGCGGTGCGTACCCCACCGGGGAGCTGTTTTTT
>NA|TRBV4-2|TRBD2|TRBJ2-1
CASSQATSGRSHEQFF
TGTGCCAGCAGCCAAGCAACCAGCGGGAGATCACACGAGCAGTTCTTC
>NA|TRBV19|NA|TRBJ2-5
CASSTTEMGTQYF
TGTGCCAGTAGCACAACAGAGATGGGGACCCAGTACTTC
>NA|TRBV19|NA|TRBJ2-7
CASSIGRDSYEQYF
TGTGCCAGTAGTATCGGCAGGGACTCCTACGAGCAGTACTTC
>NA|TRBV7-9|TRBD1|TRBJ1-1
CASSSQGDTEAFF
TGTGCCAGCAGCTCTCAGGGGGACACTGAAGCTTTCTTT
>NA|TRBV7-9|NA|TRBJ1-2
CASSLASGAGYTF
TGTGCCAGCAGCTTAGCTAGCGGGGCTGGCTACACCTTC
>NA|TRBV7-2|NA|TRBJ2-3
CASSFGVARTTDTQYF
TGTGCCAGCAGCTTCGGGGTAGCGAGAACCACAGATACGCAGTATTTT
>few|TRBV9|TRBD2|TRBJ2-3
CASSARTSGKVTDTQYF
TGTGCCAGCAGCGCGCGGACTAGCGGAAAGGTCACAGATACGCAGTATTTT
>few|TRBV6-5|NA|TRBJ2-2
CASSRSTGNTGELFF
TGTGCCAGCAGTCGGAGTACTGGGAACACCGGGGAGCTGTTTTTT
>NA|TRBV5-1|TRBD1|TRBJ1-2
CASSLEGTGLGGYTF
TGCGCCAGCAGCTTGGAAGGGACAGGTTTAGGCGGCTACACCTTC